The present T cell receptor (beta chain) was sequenced within a study of blood T cells in healthy people across ages. This CDR3 comprises 20 residues. Germline values: CDR1 SQVTM, CDR2 ANQGSEA. Sample-barcoded 5' priming and a J-beta primer mix drove a second PCR of 7 to 11 cycles. TCRdb ran MiXCR on the 5' RACE reads and lists one entry per CDR3 protein. The sample records approximately 900,000 distinct CDR3 sequences, roughly 50% being singletons. Points on this clonotype: A junction end diverges from the germline sequence, so it may reflect a read error.

The source of this sequence is a young man in good health. Sequenced: blood. This chain links TRBV29-1 with TRBJ1-2; the match to TRBD1 covers 9 bases. CDR3 region: CSVEEPPAPQSGTGSNGYTF. The CDR3 nucleotides are TGCAGCGTTGAAGAGCCCCCTGCCCCCCAATCCGGGACAGGGAGTAATGGTTACACCTTC. Combining the CDR3 with reference TRBV29-1 and TRBJ1-2 gives the whole variable domain SAVISQKPSRDICQRGTSLTIQCQVDSQVTMMFWYRQQPGQSLTLIATANQGSEATYESGFVIDKFPISRPNLTFSTLTVSNMSPEDSSIYLCSVEEPPAPQSGTGSNGYTFGSGTRLTVV.